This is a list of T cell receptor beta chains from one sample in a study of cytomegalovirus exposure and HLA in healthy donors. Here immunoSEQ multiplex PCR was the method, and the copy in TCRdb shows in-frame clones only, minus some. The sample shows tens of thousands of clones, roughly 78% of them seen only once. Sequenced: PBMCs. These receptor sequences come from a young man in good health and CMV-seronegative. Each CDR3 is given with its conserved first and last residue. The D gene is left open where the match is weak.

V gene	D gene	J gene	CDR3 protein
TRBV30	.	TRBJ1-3	CACWSNEGNTIYF
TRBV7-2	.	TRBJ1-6	CASSLVGEANSPLHF
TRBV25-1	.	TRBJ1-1	CASIQGGTEAFF
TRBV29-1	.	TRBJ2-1	CSGKREVGNEQFF
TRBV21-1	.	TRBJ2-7	CASSNYEQYF
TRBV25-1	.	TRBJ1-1	CASSGPGEGAYTEAFF
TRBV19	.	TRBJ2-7	CASSPRTTKNEQYF
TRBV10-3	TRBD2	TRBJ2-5	CAIAPGLAGETQYF
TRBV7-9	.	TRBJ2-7	CASSYTESSYEQYF
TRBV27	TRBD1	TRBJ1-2	CASLSDRGLGYTF
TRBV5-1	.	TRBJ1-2	CASSLGTGTYGYTF
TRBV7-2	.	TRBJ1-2	CASSPWEANYGYTF
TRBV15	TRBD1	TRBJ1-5	CATSRKRTGRSNQPQHF
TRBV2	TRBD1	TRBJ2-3	CASSGQGEDTQYF
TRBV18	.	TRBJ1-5	CASSPRERQPQHF
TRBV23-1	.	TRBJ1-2	CASRIRDGYTF
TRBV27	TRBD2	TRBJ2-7	CASSPWTSGTYEQYF
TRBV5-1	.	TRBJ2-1	CASSLSGSSYNEQFF
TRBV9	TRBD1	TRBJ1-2	CASSARDRGSAYGYTF
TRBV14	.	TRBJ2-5	CASSQDRRGTQYF
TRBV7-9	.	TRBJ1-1	CASSFTREAFF
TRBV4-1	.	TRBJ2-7	CASSQERGYEQYF
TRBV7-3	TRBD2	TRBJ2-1	CASSLMPGRAYNEQFF
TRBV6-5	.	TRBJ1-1	CASSYRGGGLNTEAFF
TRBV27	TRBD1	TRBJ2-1	CASSFRGQSFTNEQFF
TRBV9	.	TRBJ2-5	CASSDRDYQETQYF
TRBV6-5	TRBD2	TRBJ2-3	CASALAGGGGDTQYF
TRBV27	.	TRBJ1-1	CASSLTLNTEAFF